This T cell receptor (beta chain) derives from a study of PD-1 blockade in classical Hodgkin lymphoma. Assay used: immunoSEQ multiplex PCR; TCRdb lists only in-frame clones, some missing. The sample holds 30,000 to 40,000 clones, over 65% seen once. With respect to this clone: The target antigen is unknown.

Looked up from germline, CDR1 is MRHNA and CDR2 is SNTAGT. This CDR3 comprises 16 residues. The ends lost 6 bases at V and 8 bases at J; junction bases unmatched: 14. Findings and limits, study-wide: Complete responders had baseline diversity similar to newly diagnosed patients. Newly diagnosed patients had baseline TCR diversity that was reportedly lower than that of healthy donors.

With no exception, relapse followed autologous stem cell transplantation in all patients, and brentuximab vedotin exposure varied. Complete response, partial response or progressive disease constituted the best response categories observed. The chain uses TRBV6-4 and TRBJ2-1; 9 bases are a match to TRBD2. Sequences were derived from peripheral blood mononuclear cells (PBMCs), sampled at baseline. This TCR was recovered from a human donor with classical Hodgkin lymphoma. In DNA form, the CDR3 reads TGTGCCAGCAGAGAACCGAAGCGGGAGGACGACGATGAGCAGTTCTTC. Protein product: CASREPKREDDDEQFF.